This passage covers 24 T cell receptor beta chains from one sample sequenced in a study of blood T cell repertoires in COVID-19. The assay was immunoSEQ multiplex PCR, and TCRdb's table has in-frame clones only and misses some. The sample yields fewer than 70,000 clones, about 86% seen once. Sequenced material: peripheral blood. All receptors come from a woman aged 55-70 years with acute or convalescent COVID-19.

V usage is TRBV6-2 or TRBV6-3 and J usage is TRBJ2-5, with a possible D match to TRBD2 (5 bases). The CDR3 loop spans 15 amino acids. V lost 2 bases to trimming and J lost 4 bases, with 14 bases between them. CDR1 and CDR2 from the germline V gene are MNHEY and SVGEGT. CDR3 in DNA: TGTGCCAGCAGTTACACTGGACTCTCGCTAGAGACCCAGTACTTC. Translating it yields CASSYTGLSLETQYF.

The genes are TRBV2 and TRBJ1-2; tentatively, D is TRBD1 (6 bases). Trimming stripped 6 bases from V and 8 bases from J, with 16 bases between. The CDR3 contains 13 residues. In germline, CDR1 is SNHLY, CDR2 FYNNEI. CDR3 sequence reads: CASSRDTRAGYTF. As DNA, the CDR3 is TGTGCCAGCAGCCGGGACACACGGGCCGGCTACACCTTC.

The V gene is TRBV3-1 (or the pseudogene TRBV3-2), the J gene TRBJ1-6; possible D gene TRBD1, 6 bases. The CDR3 runs to 13 residues. The germline CDR1 and CDR2 sequences are LGHDT and YNNKEL (reference sequence). V shed 2 bases and J shed 10 bases, with 9 bases lying between them. CDR3 sequence: CASSQMGQSPLHF. The CDR3 DNA reads TGTGCCAGCAGCCAAATGGGACAATCACCCCTCCACTTT.

This clone has a handful of counts. The V gene is TRBV19, the J gene TRBJ1-1, with 7 nucleotides matching TRBD1. The CDR3 spans 15 residues. Trimming took 2 bases from V and 2 from J; bases not matched to a gene: 5. Germline V lookup: CDR1 LNHDA, CDR2 SQIVND (reference sequence). CDR3 loop: CASSIKGAGNTEAFF. The CDR3 DNA is TGTGCCAGTAGTATAAAGGGGGCTGGAAACACTGAAGCTTTCTTT.

This chain links TRBV5-4 with TRBJ1-6; tentative D call: TRBD1 (6 bases). This CDR3 is 17 amino acids long. V shed 4 bases and J shed 7 bases, with 21 bases lying between them. The germline V gene encodes CDR1 SGHNT and CDR2 YYREEE (reference sequence). In DNA form, the CDR3 reads TGTGCCAGCAGCGGGGGAGGGGGTTTCACCGAGAATTCACCCCTCCACTTT. Protein sequence: CASSGGGGFTENSPLHF.

The gene calls are TRBV18 and TRBJ2-7; D is perhaps TRBD1 (6 bases). Germline V gives CDR1 KGHSH, CDR2 LQKENI. Trimming pared 3 bases from V and 0 bases from J, leaving 12 bases between. The CDR3 runs 15 residues. DNA for the CDR3: TGTGCCAGCTCACCCTTGACAGGAAGCTCCTACGAGCAGTACTTC. It yields the protein CASSPLTGSSYEQYF.

The chain employs TRBV6-5 and TRBJ1-6; 9 bases align to TRBD1. The germline V gene encodes CDR1 MNHEY and CDR2 SVGAGI. This CDR3 contains 15 residues. V dropped 6 bases and J dropped 8; count of bases not matched to a gene: 8. CDR3 bases: TGTGCCAGCAGCTGGGGACAGGGAGTCGATTCACCCCTCCACTTT. The encoded protein is CASSWGQGVDSPLHF.

This chain links TRBV14 with TRBJ2-3; 10 nucleotides match TRBD2. Germline V CDR1 and CDR2: SGHDN, FVKESK. V was pared by 5 bases and J by 2 bases, with 7 bases of the junction left unmatched. CDR3 length equals 16 residues. The CDR3 coding sequence is TGTGCCAGCAGCGCCAGCGGGGGGGCCTCCACAGATACGCAGTATTTT. The encoded protein is CASSASGGASTDTQYF.

The chain uses TRBV30 and TRBJ1-5; 9 nucleotides align to TRBD1. Germline V gene data show CDR1 as GTSNPN and CDR2 as SVGIG (reference sequence). After removal of 7 bases from V and 6 bases from J, the junction contained 13 bases not matched to a gene. The CDR3 has 15 residues. CDR3 nucleotide sequence: TGTGCCTCAAAACCCAAGGACAGGGGCACTCAGCCCCAGCATTTT. It codes for CASKPKDRGTQPQHF.

The rearrangement joins TRBV24-1 to TRBJ1-2; 8 positions match TRBD1. Germline V gene lookup returns CDR1 KGHDR and CDR2 SFDVKD. The J segment lost 3 bases and the V segment lost 4 bases, leaving 9 bases of the junction unmatched. The CDR3 length is 16 residues. The CDR3 DNA follows: TGTGCCACCAGTGACCCTGGACAGGGCGAGTACTATGGCTACACCTTC. Its protein is CATSDPGQGEYYGYTF.

The rearrangement joins TRBV6-6 to TRBJ2-7; tentative D call: TRBD2 (5 bases). This CDR3 contains 14 residues. With 0 bases removed from V and 5 bases from J, the gap between germline ends came to 11 bases. Germline V gene sequence: CDR1 MNHNY, CDR2 SVGAGI (reference sequence). This CDR3 is CASSYSAVGDEQYF. In DNA form, the CDR3 reads TGTGCCAGCAGTTACTCGGCTGTCGGGGACGAGCAGTACTTC.

This clone has a handful of counts. V gene TRBV25-1 combines with J gene TRBJ1-1, with unresolved D. V dropped 6 bases and J dropped 1 base, with 9 bases sitting between them. Germline V CDR1 and CDR2: MGHDK, SYGVNS. This CDR3 region has 13 residues. CDR3 bases: TGTGCCAGCAGCAGACACTCGAACACTGAAGCTTTCTTT. Residues: CASSRHSNTEAFF.

The chain employs TRBV18 and TRBJ1-2; TRBD1 matches 7 bases. This CDR3 contains 15 residues. V lost 3 bases to trimming and J lost 0 bases; unmatched junction nucleotides: 4. Per the germline V gene, CDR1 is KGHSH and CDR2 is LQKENI. Here the CDR3 DNA reads TGTGCCAGCTCACCGGGGACAGATTCTAACTATGGCTACACCTTC. The encoded protein is CASSPGTDSNYGYTF.

The chain carries TRBV6-6 and TRBJ1-4; 7 bases map to TRBD1. The CDR3 totals 13 residues. Germline V lookup: CDR1 MNHNY, CDR2 SVGAGI (reference sequence). Trimming cost V 6 bases and J 6 bases; bases outside gene matches: 4. In DNA form, the CDR3 reads TGTGCCAGCAGCCGAGACAGGGATGAAAAACTGTTTTTT. Translated, it gives CASSRDRDEKLFF.

The chain uses TRBV5-1 and TRBJ2-7; 9 bases fit TRBD1. Germline CDR1 SGHRS, CDR2 YFSETQ. V shed 4 bases and J 6 bases; nucleotides not matched to a gene: 11. There are 15 residues in the CDR3. As DNA, the CDR3 is TGCGCCAGCAGCCAGGGGGACAGGGCTTATCGCGAGCAGTACTTC. It yields the protein CASSQGDRAYREQYF. The variable domain in full, completed from reference TRBV5-1 and TRBJ2-7, reads KAGVTQTPRYLIKTRGQQVTLSCSPISGHRSVSWYQQTPGQGLQFLFEYFSETQRNKGNFPGRFSGRQFSNSRSEMNVSTLELGDSALYLCASSQGDRAYREQYFGPGTRLTVT.

The V and J genes are TRBV7-9 and TRBJ1-2; 10 bases fit TRBD1. After removal of 6 bases from V and 5 bases from J, the junction contained 21 bases not matched to a gene. CDR3 length: 19 amino acids. CDR1 SEHNR and CDR2 FQNEAQ come from the germline V gene (reference sequence). CDR3 in DNA: TGTGCCAGCAGTCCACTCCTGGAGGGGCGGACAGGGGGACCGTATGGCTACACCTTC. This translates into CASSPLLEGRTGGPYGYTF.

In DNA, the CDR3 is TGTGCCAGCAGCCGACCCAGGGGTGAAGCTTTCTTT. It specifies CASSRPRGEAFF. The chain is built from TRBV3-1 (or the pseudogene TRBV3-2) and TRBJ1-1, with D maybe TRBD1 (6 bases). Trimming shortened V by 4 bases and J by 7 bases, and 10 bases separated the two germline ends. CDR3 length equals 12 residues. Germline CDR1 LGHDT, CDR2 YNNKEL (reference sequence).

The chain has TRBV24-1 and TRBJ1-2; 7 positions agree with TRBD1. In germline, CDR1 is KGHDR, CDR2 SFDVKD. V dropped 7 bases and J dropped 0; count of bases not matched to a gene: 10. This CDR3 comprises 16 residues. In nucleotides, the CDR3 is TGTGCCACCAGCCCAGGGGGTGGGAGAACTAACTATGGCTACACCTTC. Translation: CATSPGGGRTNYGYTF.

V usage is TRBV28 and J usage is TRBJ1-2; D unresolved. The length of the CDR3 is 13 residues. The V end was cut by 5 bases, the J end by 4 bases, with 11 bases between. Germline assignment: CDR1 MDHEN and CDR2 SYDVKM. For the CDR3, the DNA is TGTGCCAGCAGTCCCCGACAAACCTATGGCTACACCTTC. Translation: CASSPRQTYGYTF.

The genes are TRBV4-1 and TRBJ2-1; 12 bases are a match to TRBD2. Germline loops: CDR1 MGHRA, CDR2 YSYEKL. The V gene end was trimmed by 3 bases and the J gene end by 12 bases; junction bases not matched to a gene: 9. This CDR3 spans 15 amino acids. The CDR3 sequence is CASSHGLAGRRGQFF. DNA of the CDR3: TGCGCCAGCAGCCACGGACTAGCGGGAAGACGCGGGCAGTTCTTC.

This rearrangement joins TRBV10-3 to TRBJ1-1; D call uncertain. CDR3 length: 15 amino acids. Trimming stripped 2 bases from V and 1 base from J, with 11 bases between. CDR1 and CDR2 (germline): ENHRY, SYGVKD. The CDR3 loop is CAISETGRSNTEAFF. CDR3 nucleotide sequence: TGTGCCATCAGTGAGACCGGCAGGTCGAACACTGAAGCTTTCTTT.

This chain joins TRBV5-1 and TRBJ1-2; 8 nucleotides agree with TRBD1. V gave up 4 bases and J gave up 7 bases; unmatched junction bases: 12. This CDR3 is built from 15 residues. The germline CDR1 and CDR2 sequences are SGHRS and YFSETQ. The CDR3: CASSIEQGGRAGYTF. The CDR3 DNA sequence: TGCGCCAGCAGCATAGAACAGGGGGGACGCGCTGGCTACACCTTC.

This clone is medium-sized within its sample. The CDR3 nucleotides read TGTGCCAGCAGTTACACCGGGACAGGGAAGACTGAAGCTTTCTTT. Translated, it gives CASSYTGTGKTEAFF. J is TRBJ1-1 and V is TRBV7-9; 9 positions match TRBD1. CDR1 is SEHNR, CDR2 FQNEAQ, per germline (reference sequence). There are 15 residues in the CDR3. Losses at the gene ends were 6 bases for V and 5 bases for J; bases not matched to a gene: 10.

This chain's CDR3 is CASTGDRGRDTEAFF. The CDR3 DNA reads TGTGCCAGCACCGGGGACAGGGGACGCGACACTGAAGCTTTCTTT. The chain joins TRBV5-6 to TRBJ1-1; 10 positions match TRBD1. V was pared by 6 bases and J by 3 bases, with 8 bases of the junction left unmatched. CDR1 and CDR2 from the germline V gene are SGHDT and YYEEEE. The CDR3 covers 15 residues.